The rows below give T cell receptor beta chains drawn from one sample of a study of T cell repertoires in cytomegalovirus infection. Via MiXCR, TCRdb re-called the reads, giving one row per CDR3 protein. The table has under 450,000 distinct CDR3 sequences, 34% seen once. Which antigens these TCRs recognize remains unknown. Sample: cultured PBMCs, taken from culture after CMV antigen stimulation. The receptors were gathered from a human donor in good health (CMV status not recorded). Some clones in this sample may be carry-over from other donors' samples. The CDR3 runs from the conserved cysteine through the conserved F or W. A D gene is named only where the DNA matches it firmly. Not every row has a clone size; where given, it reads once, few, many or a size class.

clone size	V gene	D gene	J gene	CDR3 DNA	CDR3 protein
-	TRBV7-6	-	TRBJ1-1	TGTGCCAGCAGCCCAGGGGTCACTGAAGCTTTCTTT	CASSPGVTEAFF
-	TRBV7-6	TRBD2	TRBJ2-2	TGTGCCAGCAGCCACGCCCGGGCGGGAGGTACCGGGGAGCTGTTTTTT	CASSHARAGGTGELFF
-	TRBV20-1	-	TRBJ2-3	TGCAGTGCTAGTTCTTCGGGATGGGACACAGATACGCAGTATTTT	CSASSSGWDTDTQYF
few	TRBV7-8	TRBD1	TRBJ2-4	TGTGCCAGCAGTTCGCGGACAGGTCTAGCCAAAAACATTCAGTACTTC	CASSSRTGLAKNIQYF
-	TRBV4-1	-	TRBJ2-7	TGCGCCAGCAGCTCCCCAGGAATCTCCTACGAGCAGTACTTC	CASSSPGISYEQYF
many	TRBV7-2	-	TRBJ2-1	TGTGCCAGCAGCCCAAGGGGGGCTTCCAATGAGCAGTTCTTC	CASSPRGASNEQFF
-	TRBV4-1	-	TRBJ1-1	TGCGCCAGCAGCCCACGGCAGTCGAACACTGAAGCTTTCTTT	CASSPRQSNTEAFF
few	TRBV27	-	TRBJ1-1	TGTGCCAGCAGTTTATCGCTATGGAACACTGAAGCTTTCTTT	CASSLSLWNTEAFF
-	TRBV20-1	-	TRBJ1-1	TGCAGTGCTGCGACGGGGGAGAACACTGAAGCTTTCTTT	CSAATGENTEAFF
many	TRBV7-2	-	TRBJ2-5	TGTGCCAGCAGCATAGGACGACAAGAGACCCAGTACTTC	CASSIGRQETQYF
few	TRBV6-1	TRBD1	TRBJ2-2	TGTGCCAGCAGTGCCCCGGGACAGATGAACACCGGGGAGCTGTTTTTT	CASSAPGQMNTGELFF
few	TRBV4-1	-	TRBJ1-5	TGCGCCAGCAGCCAAGAGACGGGAGTTAGCAATCAGCCCCAGCATTTT	CASSQETGVSNQPQHF
-	TRBV4-2	-	TRBJ1-5	TGTGCCAGCAGCCAAGATACGTGGCAGCCCCAGCATTTT	CASSQDTWQPQHF
-	TRBV4-1	TRBD2	TRBJ2-1	TGCGCCAGCAGCCAGAGCCTAGCGGGAGTAGACTATGAGCAGTTCTTC	CASSQSLAGVDYEQFF
-	TRBV3-1	TRBD1	TRBJ2-7	TGTGCCAGCAGCTACACAGGGGGCCGGAGCTCCTACGAGCAGTACTTC	CASSYTGGRSSYEQYF
few	TRBV7-9	TRBD2	TRBJ2-1	TGTGCCAGCAGCTTAGTTCCTAGCGGGAGGGGCGCCTACAATGAGCAGTTCTTC	CASSLVPSGRGAYNEQFF
-	TRBV2	TRBD1	TRBJ2-3	TGTGCCAGCAGTGGACGGGACAGGGGAGGAGATACGCAGTATTTT	CASSGRDRGGDTQYF
-	TRBV7-2	-	TRBJ2-1	TGTGCCAGCAGCCCGGGCGTGAGGTGGGTCTTC	CASSPGVRWVF
medium-sized	TRBV24-1	TRBD2	TRBJ2-1	TGTGCCACCAGTGATACGTCGGGACTAGTTGGTTATAGTGAGCAGTTCTTC	CATSDTSGLVGYSEQFF
many	TRBV12-3/TRBV12-4	-	TRBJ2-7	TGTGCCAGCAGCTTAGGGGGCGAGCAGTACTTC	CASSLGGEQYF
medium-sized	TRBV6-1	TRBD1	TRBJ1-1	TGTGCCAGCAGCCACAGGGGCATGAACACTGAAGCTTTCTTT	CASSHRGMNTEAFF
few	TRBV20-1	TRBD2	TRBJ2-1	TGCAGTGCTGGAAAATTAGCGGGGTCTTTGGGTGAGCAGTTCTTC	CSAGKLAGSLGEQFF
-	TRBV6-6	TRBD1	TRBJ1-1	TGTGCCAGCAGTTACCAGGGGGTGAACACTGAAGCTTTCTTT	CASSYQGVNTEAFF
few	TRBV7-2	TRBD2	TRBJ2-2	TGTGCCAGCAGGCGACTAGCGGCCTTAGGCGGGGAGCTGTTTTTT	CASRRLAALGGELFF
-	TRBV6-2/TRBV6-3	TRBD2	TRBJ2-7	TGTGCCAGCAGGTCCGCTGCGGGAGTGAGTGAGCAGTACTTC	CASRSAAGVSEQYF
-	TRBV11-2	TRBD1	TRBJ2-1	TGTGCCAGCAGCTTAGGGGACAGGGACAATGAGCAGTTCTTC	CASSLGDRDNEQFF
few	TRBV5-1	TRBD2	TRBJ2-1	TGCGCCAGCAGCTTCTCCAGCGGGAGGGTAAGCTCCTACAATGAGCAGTTCTTT	CASSFSSGRVSSYNEQFF
few	TRBV6-1	-	TRBJ2-6	TGTGCCAGCAGTAAAGGGGCAGACTCTGGGGCCAACGTCCTGACTTTC	CASSKGADSGANVLTF
-	TRBV15	TRBD2	TRBJ2-3	TGTGCCACCAGCAGAGGCTTGGCTAGCGGGAGTTTTGATACGCAGTATTTT	CATSRGLASGSFDTQYF
-	TRBV6-2/TRBV6-3	TRBD2	TRBJ2-1	TGTGCCAGCAGTTACGAGGCGGGAGCCGATGAGCAGTTCTTC	CASSYEAGADEQFF
-	TRBV19	-	TRBJ2-7	TGTGCCAGTAGTATCTCACAGATCTACGAGCAGTACTTC	CASSISQIYEQYF
few	TRBV7-2	-	TRBJ2-3	TGTGCCAGCAGCGGAAACTACCTGACTACAGATACGCAGTATTTT	CASSGNYLTTDTQYF
-	TRBV7-3	-	TRBJ1-1	TGTGCCGGCAGCCAACAGGGAAGTGGAACTGAAGCTTTCTTT	CAGSQQGSGTEAFF
-	TRBV7-9	TRBD2	TRBJ2-3	TGTGCCAGCAGCCGACTTGCGGGAGGTTCCGCCACAGATACGCAGTATTTT	CASSRLAGGSATDTQYF
-	TRBV7-2	-	TRBJ2-1	TGTGCCAGCAGCTCCCCCCGGGAGTACTACAATGAGCAGTTCTTC	CASSSPREYYNEQFF
few	TRBV12-3/TRBV12-4	-	TRBJ1-3	TGTGCCAGCAGGGCCGGGGGCGGAAACACCATATATTTT	CASRAGGGNTIYF
once	TRBV4-1	-	TRBJ2-1	TGCACCAGCAGCCAAGAAGGGATATCCGCCTTCAATGAGCAGTTCTTC	CTSSQEGISAFNEQFF
-	TRBV6-2/TRBV6-3	-	TRBJ2-1	TGTGCCAGCAGTCCCGGGAGTAGCTCCTACAATGAGCAGTTCTTC	CASSPGSSSYNEQFF
-	TRBV11-2	-	TRBJ2-5	TGTGCCAGCAGCCCTGGACCGCGCCAAGAGACCCAGTACTTC	CASSPGPRQETQYF
many	TRBV7-2	TRBD1	TRBJ1-4	TGTGCCAGCAGCTACCAACAGGGGGCTAGTGAAAAACTGTTTTTT	CASSYQQGASEKLFF
few	TRBV19	-	TRBJ1-2	TGTGCCAGTAAAACAGGGATACCGAACTATGGCTACACCTTC	CASKTGIPNYGYTF
-	TRBV5-6	TRBD2	TRBJ2-1	TGTGCCAGCAGCTTGGTTCTAGCGGGAGATACGGATGAGCAGTTCTTC	CASSLVLAGDTDEQFF
-	TRBV2	-	TRBJ1-1	TGTGCCAGCAGTCAAGGGAGAGCAAACACTGAAGCTTTCTTT	CASSQGRANTEAFF
few	TRBV11-2	-	TRBJ2-1	TGTGCCAGCAGCTTTCACAGGGTACAGATATACAATGAGCAGTTCTTC	CASSFHRVQIYNEQFF
-	TRBV5-4	-	TRBJ2-7	TGTGCCAGCAGCTCTATAGCGGTCCCCTACGAGCAGTACTTC	CASSSIAVPYEQYF
-	TRBV24-1	-	TRBJ1-2	TGTGCCACCAGTGATTCTTCACCCGACAGGAACTATGGCTACACCTTC	CATSDSSPDRNYGYTF
few	TRBV4-1	-	TRBJ2-1	TGCGCCAGCAGCCAAGTTTTAGGACAGAACTACAATGAGCAGTTCTTC	CASSQVLGQNYNEQFF
-	TRBV19	-	TRBJ1-2	TGTGCCACTAACAGGGCGGCGGGTCTTAACTATGGCTACACCTTC	CATNRAAGLNYGYTF
-	TRBV7-2	-	TRBJ1-5	TGTGCCAGCAGCTTAAGGCGGGGGGATCAGCCCCAGCATTTT	CASSLRRGDQPQHF
few	TRBV19	-	TRBJ2-1	TGTGCCAGTAGTGGAGCCATGGCCAATGAGCAGTTCTTC	CASSGAMANEQFF
few	TRBV5-4	-	TRBJ2-5	TGTGCCAGCAGCTTGGCCGGTCTGTCGGGACAAGAGACCCAGTACTTC	CASSLAGLSGQETQYF
-	TRBV5-4	-	TRBJ2-1	TGTGCCAGCAGCTTGGGTGGGAGTATGAACAATGAGCAGTTCTTC	CASSLGGSMNNEQFF
-	TRBV7-2	TRBD2	TRBJ2-3	TGTGCCAGCAGCTTAGCGGGACTAGCGGGATCAGATACGCAGTATTTT	CASSLAGLAGSDTQYF
few	TRBV7-6	TRBD2	TRBJ2-5	TGTGCCAGCAGCTACTTAGCGGGGAAAGAGACCCAGTACTTC	CASSYLAGKETQYF
-	TRBV27	-	TRBJ1-5	TGTGCCAGCAGTTTAAACCCCTCCAAGAATCAGCCCCAGCATTTT	CASSLNPSKNQPQHF